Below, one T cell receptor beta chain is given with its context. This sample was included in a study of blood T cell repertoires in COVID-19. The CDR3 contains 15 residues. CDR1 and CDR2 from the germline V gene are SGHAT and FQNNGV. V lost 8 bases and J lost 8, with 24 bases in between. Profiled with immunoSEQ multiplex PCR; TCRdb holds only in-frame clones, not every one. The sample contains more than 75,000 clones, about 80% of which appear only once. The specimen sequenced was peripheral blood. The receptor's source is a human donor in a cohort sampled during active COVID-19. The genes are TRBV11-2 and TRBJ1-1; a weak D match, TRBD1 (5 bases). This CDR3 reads CASLRASSFDREAFF. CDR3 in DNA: TGTGCCAGCCTCCGTGCCAGCAGCTTCGACAGAGAAGCTTTCTTT.